These 10 T cell receptor beta chains were sequenced from one sample in a study of cytomegalovirus exposure and HLA in healthy donors. It was with 60 Vbeta and 13 Jbeta primers that the PCR ran. This table comes from immunoSEQ multiplex PCR, and its TCRdb copy is limited to in-frame clones, with some not included. The sample lists roughly 120,000 clones, 79% occurring once. Sequenced sample: PBMCs. Receptor source: a man in his thirties or forties in good health and CMV-seropositive.

The genes are TRBV7-2 and TRBJ2-7; possible D gene TRBD1, 5 bases. Between the trimmed V and J ends, which lost 5 bases and 7 bases, there was a span of 9 bases. This CDR3 has 11 amino acids. Germline V lookup: CDR1 SGHTA, CDR2 FQGNSA. This CDR3 reads CASSPWTEQYF. The DNA for the CDR3 is TGTGCCAGCAGCCCGTGGACAGAGCAGTACTTC. Full variable domain (missing parts from reference TRBV7-2 and TRBJ2-7): GAGVSQSPSNKVTEKGKDVELRCDPISGHTALYWYRQSLGQGLEFLIYFQGNSAPDKSGLPSDRFSAERTGGSVSTLTIQRTQQEDSAVYLCASSPWTEQYFGPGTRLTVT.

This clone was counted a single time. The chain couples TRBV4-2 to TRBJ2-3; 7 bases fit TRBD2. With V trimmed by 0 bases and J by 5 bases, 8 bases remained unmatched. CDR3 length: 16 amino acids. In germline, CDR1 is LGHNA, CDR2 YNFKEQ. The CDR3 DNA is TGTGCCAGCAGCCAAGACATGGCGGGAGAGCAAGATACGCAGTATTTT. Translating gives CASSQDMAGEQDTQYF.

CDR3 nucleotides: TGTGCCAGCAGCTCGGACAGGGTGGACCAAGAGACCCAGTACTTC. This translates into CASSSDRVDQETQYF. The chain carries TRBV5-4 and TRBJ2-5; 8 bases align to TRBD1. Germline-derived CDR1 and CDR2 are SGHNT and YYREEE (reference sequence). Losses at the gene ends were 3 bases for V and 0 bases for J; bases not matched to a gene: 4. This CDR3 has 15 residues.

J is TRBJ1-5 and V is TRBV11-2; no clear D gene. Germline CDR1 and CDR2: SGHAT and FQNNGV. This CDR3 region has 13 residues. V shed 1 base and J shed 2 bases, with 3 bases lying between them. The CDR3 loop is CASSLAGNQPQHF. The CDR3 nucleotides read TGTGCCAGCAGCTTAGCAGGCAATCAGCCCCAGCATTTT.

In its sample, this clone was seen a few times. V gene TRBV11-3 combines with J gene TRBJ2-7; D unresolved. The V end was cut by 5 bases, the J end by 4 bases, with 6 bases between. The CDR3 runs 11 residues. Germline CDR1 and CDR2: SGHNT and YENEEA. The CDR3 DNA is TGTGCCAGCAGCCGCCAGTACGAGCAGTACTTC. This gives the protein CASSRQYEQYF.

The chain carries TRBV9 and TRBJ2-2, with a weak D call TRBD2 (6 bases). CDR3 length: 14 residues. V was trimmed by 0 bases and J by 8 bases, leaving 11 bases between them. Germline assignment: CDR1 SGDLS and CDR2 YYNGEE. CDR3 DNA: TGTGCCAGCAGCGTAGGGGTACTAGCTGGGGAGCTGTTTTTT. It codes for CASSVGVLAGELFF.

This clone was counted once. The rearrangement uses TRBV5-1 and TRBJ2-7; 13 nucleotides line up with TRBD2. The CDR3 covers 16 residues. Germline V gene sequence: CDR1 SGHRS, CDR2 YFSETQ. V was pared by 4 bases and J by 6 bases, with 10 bases of the junction left unmatched. Here the CDR3 reads CASSQGLAGNPSEQYF. The DNA for the CDR3 is TGCGCCAGCAGCCAGGGACTAGCGGGAAATCCCTCCGAGCAGTACTTC.

The chain joins TRBV6-6 to TRBJ1-3; 7 nucleotides line up with TRBD1. The CDR3 consists of 12 residues. V gave up 6 bases and J gave up 4 bases; unmatched junction bases: 0. Per germline, CDR1 MNHNY and CDR2 SVGAGI (reference sequence). The CDR3 reads CASRQGGNTIYF. CDR3 sequence (DNA): TGTGCCAGCAGACAGGGGGGAAACACCATATATTTT.

The chain is built from TRBV9 and TRBJ2-7, with a tentative D call TRBD2 (6 bases). In germline, CDR1 is SGDLS, CDR2 YYNGEE. This CDR3 contains 14 residues. The V gene lost 0 bases and the J gene lost 2 bases, with 9 bases spanning the gap. The CDR3 DNA is TGTGCCAGCAGCGTAGGACGGGGGACCTACGAGCAGTACTTC. It specifies CASSVGRGTYEQYF. The full variable domain, in which reference TRBV9 and TRBJ2-7 provide the parts outside the CDR3, is DSGVTQTPKHLITATGQRVTLRCSPRSGDLSVYWYQQSLDQGLQFLIQYYNGEERAKGNILERFSAQQFPDLHSELNLSSLELGDSALYFCASSVGRGTYEQYFGPGTRLTVT.

This clone was detected only a few times. The rearrangement uses TRBV7-2 and TRBJ2-7; TRBD1 matches 8 bases. The J segment lost 3 bases and the V segment lost 5 bases, leaving 6 bases of the junction unmatched. The CDR3 totals 14 residues. Looked up from germline, CDR1 is SGHTA and CDR2 is FQGNSA. The chain's CDR3 is CASSTQGAGYEQYF. CDR3 coding DNA: TGTGCCAGCAGCACCCAGGGGGCGGGCTACGAGCAGTACTTC. Using reference TRBV7-2 and TRBJ2-7 for the parts outside the CDR3, the full variable domain is GAGVSQSPSNKVTEKGKDVELRCDPISGHTALYWYRQSLGQGLEFLIYFQGNSAPDKSGLPSDRFSAERTGGSVSTLTIQRTQQEDSAVYLCASSTQGAGYEQYFGPGTRLTVT.